This entry lists 5 T cell receptor beta chains sequenced from one sample in a study of control samples from healthy donors and cancer patients. This table comes from immunoSEQ multiplex PCR, and its TCRdb copy is limited to in-frame clones, with some not included. The sample shows some 120,000 clones, over 75% of them seen only once. Sequenced: blood. These receptors originate from a young man in good health.

The chain employs TRBV6-1 and TRBJ2-1; TRBD2 aligns across 10 bases. CDR1 and CDR2 from the germline V gene are MNHNS and SASEGT. CDR3 length: 18 amino acids. V lost 2 bases and J lost 0; bases outside the gene matches: 7. Here the CDR3 reads CASSESRTSGSSYNEQFF. CDR3 in DNA: TGTGCCAGCAGTGAATCGAGGACTAGCGGCAGCTCCTACAATGAGCAGTTCTTC.

This rearrangement joins TRBV7-2 to TRBJ1-3; D possibly corresponds to TRBD1 (5 bases). The CDR3 contains 16 residues. The germline V gene has CDR1 SGHTA and CDR2 FQGNSA. V was pared by 5 bases and J by 1 base, with 15 bases between. CDR3 protein: CASSQKVQGSGNTIYF. CDR3 DNA sequence: TGTGCCAGCAGCCAAAAAGTCCAGGGATCTGGAAACACCATATATTTT.

CDR3 protein: CASSRTTDNTEAFF. The CDR3 DNA reads as TGCGCCAGCAGCCGCACGACAGATAACACTGAAGCTTTCTTT. This chain connects TRBV5-1 to TRBJ1-1, with a weak D call TRBD1 (5 bases). Germline CDR1 reads SGHRS; CDR2 reads YFSETQ. V lost 4 bases, J lost 2 bases, and 12 bases lay in between. This CDR3 comprises 14 residues. Filled out from reference TRBV5-1 and TRBJ1-1, the complete variable domain reads KAGVTQTPRYLIKTRGQQVTLSCSPISGHRSVSWYQQTPGQGLQFLFEYFSETQRNKGNFPGRFSGRQFSNSRSEMNVSTLELGDSALYLCASSRTTDNTEAFFGQGTRLTVV.

This clone has just one count. The chain couples TRBV2 to TRBJ1-1; D gene unclear. The CDR3 has 12 residues. Per germline, CDR1 SNHLY and CDR2 FYNNEI. V was trimmed by 5 bases and J by 1 base, leaving 5 bases between them. The CDR3 is CASSRQNTEAFF. The CDR3 DNA reads TGTGCCAGCAGTAGACAGAACACTGAAGCTTTCTTT.

V is TRBV2 and J is TRBJ1-5, with D hard to call. Trimming cost V 3 bases and J 5 bases, with 5 bases left between them. In germline, CDR1 is SNHLY, CDR2 FYNNEI. The CDR3 is 12 residues long. Written as DNA, the CDR3 is TGTGCCAGCAGTGATTGGGATCAGCCCCAGCATTTT. Its protein is CASSDWDQPQHF.